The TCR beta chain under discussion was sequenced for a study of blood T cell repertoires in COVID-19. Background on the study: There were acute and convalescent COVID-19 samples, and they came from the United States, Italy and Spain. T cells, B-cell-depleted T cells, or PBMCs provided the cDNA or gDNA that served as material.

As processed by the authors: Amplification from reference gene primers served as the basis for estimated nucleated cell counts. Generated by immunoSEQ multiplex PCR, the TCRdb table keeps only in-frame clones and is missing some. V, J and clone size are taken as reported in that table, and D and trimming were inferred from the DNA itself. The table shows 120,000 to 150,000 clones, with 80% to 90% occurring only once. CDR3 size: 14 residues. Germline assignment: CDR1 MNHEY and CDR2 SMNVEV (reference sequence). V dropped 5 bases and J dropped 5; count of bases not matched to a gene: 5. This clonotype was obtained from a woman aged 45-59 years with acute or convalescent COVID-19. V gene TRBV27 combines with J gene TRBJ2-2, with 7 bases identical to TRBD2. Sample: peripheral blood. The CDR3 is CASSIRTRTGELFF. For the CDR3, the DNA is TGTGCCAGCAGTATCCGGACTAGGACCGGGGAGCTGTTTTTT.